This record concerns one T cell receptor (beta chain) sequence. The data are from a study of T-cell reconstitution after alpha-beta-depleted transplantation in children. The TCRbeta library was prepared with unique molecular identifiers. TCRdb re-called the PCR reads with MiXCR, one entry per CDR3 protein. The table shows some 840,000 distinct CDR3 sequences, with about 16% occurring only once. The source material was PBMCs, mostly from graft donor cells, sampled 360 days after TCRalphabeta/CD19-depleted stem cell transplant. This TCR came from a male patient aged 10 to 17 who had a stem cell transplant for acute lymphoblastic leukemia, so the T cells may come from the graft donor.

The CDR3 here is CASSIQHPYEQYF. The CDR3 DNA reads TGTGCCAGTAGTATTCAACATCCCTACGAGCAGTACTTC. The genes are TRBV19 and TRBJ2-7; D is ambiguous. Germline V gene lookup returns CDR1 LNHDA and CDR2 SQIVND (reference sequence). The ends were cut back, 3 bases at V and 2 bases at J, with 8 bases in the middle. This CDR3 comprises 13 residues.